One and the same sample provided the 11 T cell receptor beta chains below, sequenced in a study of tumor and adjacent non-tumor tissue in lung cancer. This sample's RNA came from whole unsorted tissue. More than 3 cm separated this lung sample from the edge of the tumor. TCRbeta libraries were built with three rounds of nested PCR, modified from ARM-PCR. MiXCR, run by TCRdb on the multiplex PCR reads, gives a single entry per CDR3 protein. The sample holds about 110,000 distinct CDR3 sequences, roughly two thirds seen once. The sequenced material came from distant non-tumor lung tissue. The receptors shown here come from a man between 60 and 75 years old with non-small cell lung cancer.

The CDR3 DNA sequence: TGCGCCAGCAGCGGGGACGGTTACAATGAGCAGTTCTTC. Translated: CASSGDGYNEQFF. This chain joins TRBV5-1 and TRBJ2-1; D may be TRBD1 or TRBD2 (5 bases each). The V end was cut by 4 bases, the J end by 4 bases, with 9 bases between. CDR3 length: 13 residues. Germline lookup yields CDR1 SGHRS and CDR2 YFSETQ.

On this clonotype: Germline and junction disagree at one end, which may indicate a read error. This sequence joins TRBV7-3 and TRBJ2-3; tentatively, D is TRBD1 (5 bases). Per the germline V gene, CDR1 is SGHTA and CDR2 is FQGTGA. This CDR3 region has 15 residues. CDR3 sequence reads: CASSLLGAQSDTQCF. In DNA, the CDR3 is TGTGCCAGCAGCTTACTAGGGGCACAATCAGATACGCAGTGTTTT.

This chain links TRBV4-3 with TRBJ2-3, with a weak D call TRBD2 (5 bases). CDR3 length: 17 residues. Trimming took off 0 bases at V and 1 base at J, with 14 bases between the two ends. Germline CDR1 is LGHNA and CDR2 is YSLEER. The CDR3 sequence: CASSQDARGPGTDTQYF. The CDR3 DNA sequence: TGCGCCAGCAGCCAAGATGCTCGGGGTCCTGGCACAGATACGCAGTATTTT.

With regard to this clonotype: A read error may explain this, as a much larger clone is one base away. The rearrangement joins TRBV6-2 or TRBV6-3 to TRBJ1-1; D not resolved. The CDR3 length is 13 residues. Deletions cut 8 bases from V and 4 bases from J, with 14 bases between. Germline CDR1 and CDR2: MNHEY and SVGEGT. The CDR3 DNA reads as TGTGCCAGCGCATCACAGAAGAGCACTGAAGCTTTCTTT. This codes for CASASQKSTEAFF.

This clonotype was counted many times. V is TRBV6-6 and J is TRBJ2-1; 7 bases fit TRBD2. The junction had 9 bases not matched to a gene; V was cut back by 10 bases and J by 9 bases. The germline gives CDR1 MNHNY, CDR2 SVGAGI (reference sequence). CDR3 size: 12 residues. CDR3 nucleotides: TGTGCCACCTACGGTAGGGAGGGTGAGCAGTTCTTC. It encodes CATYGREGEQFF.

A note on this clonotype: Sequence at one end of the junction differs from germline and may be a read error. This chain joins TRBV4-1 and TRBJ1-5; 7 bases line up with TRBD1. The germline CDR1 and CDR2 sequences are MGHRA and YSYEKL. The CDR3 spans 14 residues. CDR3 sequence reads: CAGSFRQGGQPQHF. As DNA, the CDR3 is TGCGCCGGCAGCTTCCGACAGGGTGGACAGCCCCAGCATTTT.

Details on this clonotype: One end of the junction does not line up with germline, which may come from a read error. V gene TRBV6-2 or TRBV6-3 combines with J gene TRBJ2-7, with unresolved D. Germline lookup yields CDR1 MNHEY and CDR2 SVGEGT. The CDR3 has 12 amino acids. CDR3 nucleotides: TGTGCCAGTAGTTGCTCAGCCTACGAGCAGTACTTC. Translated, it gives CASSCSAYEQYF.

V is TRBV7-9 and J is TRBJ2-7; 7 nucleotides align to TRBD1. The germline gives CDR1 SEHNR, CDR2 FQNEAQ (reference sequence). The trim removed 5 bases at V and 4 bases at J, leaving 20 bases unmatched. There are 18 residues in the CDR3. CDR3 DNA: TGTGCCAGCAGCCAAGGCGGCCCGGACAGGCTGCCATTTTACGAGCAGTACTTC. Its protein is CASSQGGPDRLPFYEQYF.

The rearrangement uses TRBV28 and TRBJ2-6, with D tentatively TRBD2 (6 bases). The V gene's germline CDR1 is MDHEN and CDR2 SYDVKM. V was trimmed by 6 bases and J by 0 bases, leaving 24 bases between them. This CDR3 is 20 amino acids long. CDR3 sequence: CASSLPTLGGTTSGANVLTF. The CDR3 DNA follows: TGTGCCAGCAGCTTGCCCACTCTGGGGGGAACAACCTCTGGGGCCAACGTCCTGACTTTC.

The sample holds many counts of this clonotype. The chain carries TRBV5-4 and TRBJ2-5; 11 bases are shared with TRBD2. The CDR3 is 15 amino acids. J lost 5 bases, V lost 4 bases, and 7 bases had no gene match. Germline CDR1 and CDR2: SGHNT and YYREEE (reference sequence). CDR3 bases: TGTGCCAGCAGCGAGACTAGCGGGAATCGGGAGACCCAGTACTTC. Translation: CASSETSGNRETQYF.

As for this clonotype: The CDR3 ends on some other residue instead of the conserved phenylalanine or tryptophan, so this is likely a read error. The CDR3 is CASSEGPRFDYTL. CDR3 bases: TGTGCCAGCAGTGAGGGGCCCCGATTTGACTACACCTTA. The J gene is TRBJ1-2, the V gene TRBV12-3 or TRBV12-4; TRBD1 might be the D (5 bases). V lost 5 bases to trimming and J lost 10 bases, with 17 bases between them. CDR3 length equals 13 residues.